Listed here are 27 T cell receptor beta chains from one sample, sequenced in a study of beta chain features in type 1 diabetes. Findings of the study overall: People with Type 1 diabetes carried modestly yet significantly shorter TCRB CDR3s in all four CD4+ subsets.

No antigen has been identified for these receptors. Every isolated RNA sample was fully reverse transcribed, so sequencing captured expressed TCRB transcripts. Using immunoSEQ multiplex PCR, the repertoire was profiled, and TCRdb retains in-frame clones only, with some absent. Of 550,000 to 850,000 clones listed, under 15% are singletons. Sequencing was carried out using naive CD4+ T cells from blood. These receptor sequences come from a man aged 18 to 29 with type 1 diabetes.

V is TRBV6-1 and J is TRBJ2-7, with TRBD1 matching over 9 bases. CDR1 MNHNS and CDR2 SASEGT come from the germline V gene. This CDR3 region has 14 residues. V lost 7 bases to trimming and J lost 4 bases; unmatched junction nucleotides: 8. The CDR3 spells CASKRGQGLYEQYF. DNA for the CDR3: TGTGCCAGCAAAAGGGGACAGGGTTTGTACGAGCAGTACTTC.

This clone was seen a handful of times. V gene TRBV4-1 combines with J gene TRBJ1-6; no firm D call. The V and J ends lost 0 bases and 6 bases respectively, with 9 bases between them. The CDR3 loop spans 15 amino acids. Germline loops: CDR1 MGHRA, CDR2 YSYEKL. The CDR3 spells CASSQDANVNSPLHF. DNA for the CDR3: TGCGCCAGCAGCCAAGACGCCAACGTTAATTCACCCCTCCACTTT.

In regard to this clone: Germline and junction disagree at one end, which may indicate a read error. This rearrangement joins TRBV7-3 to TRBJ1-1, with 7 bases aligning to TRBD1. The CDR3 has 15 residues. Germline-derived CDR1 and CDR2 are SGHTA and FQGTGA. DNA for the CDR3: TGTGCCAGCAGCACGACAGGGATTGGGAACACTGGAGCTTTCTTT. It specifies CASSTTGIGNTGAFF.

This clone was counted a few times. The V and J genes are TRBV29-1 and TRBJ2-5; D is tentatively TRBD1 or TRBD2 (5 bases each). The germline V and J ends were trimmed by 5 bases and 5 bases, with 12 bases remaining between them. CDR1 and CDR2 from the germline V gene are SQVTM and ANQGSEA. The CDR3 runs to 12 residues. The CDR3 loop reads CSVLPGLETQYF. In DNA form, the CDR3 reads TGCAGCGTTCTCCCGGGGCTGGAGACCCAGTACTTC.

This clone was counted between two and nine times. The chain combines TRBV18 with TRBJ1-1; D call uncertain. The CDR3 runs to 14 residues. V dropped 3 bases and J dropped 2 bases, with 10 bases sitting between them. Per the germline V gene, CDR1 is KGHSH and CDR2 is LQKENI. The DNA of the CDR3 is TGTGCCAGCTCACCTAATACGGCTAACACTGAAGCTTTCTTT. The encoded protein is CASSPNTANTEAFF.

J is TRBJ2-1 and V is TRBV9; D ambiguous. Trimming shortened V by 0 bases and J by 7 bases, and 8 bases separated the two germline ends. The CDR3 loop spans 13 amino acids. CDR1 SGDLS and CDR2 YYNGEE come from the germline V gene. The CDR3 protein is CASSVGRLNEQFF. CDR3 nucleotides: TGTGCCAGCAGCGTAGGGCGGTTGAATGAGCAGTTCTTC.

The V gene is TRBV6-5, the J gene TRBJ2-2, with D hard to call. The germline CDR1 and CDR2 sequences are MNHEY and SVGAGI. This CDR3 is built from 15 residues. Trimming removed 2 bases at V and 0 bases at J, with 7 bases between. DNA for the CDR3: TGTGCCAGCAGTTACGTGGGAACGAACACCGGGGAGCTGTTTTTT. This gives the protein CASSYVGTNTGELFF.

This rearrangement joins TRBV6-5 to TRBJ2-1; D remains unclear. The germline gives CDR1 MNHEY, CDR2 SVGAGI. Trimming took 2 bases from V and 5 from J, leaving 16 bases between them. The CDR3 spans 16 residues. Here the CDR3 reads CASSYTGPPRDNEQFF. Written as DNA, the CDR3 is TGTGCCAGCAGTTACACGGGTCCCCCACGGGACAATGAGCAGTTCTTC.

This clone was observed a handful of times. The chain links TRBV6-6 to TRBJ2-1; D is unclear. Germline V lookup: CDR1 MNHNY, CDR2 SVGAGI (reference sequence). V was shortened by 5 bases and J by 4 bases, with 15 bases between the two germline ends. The CDR3 runs to 15 residues. CDR3 coding DNA: TGTGCCAGCAGTCAACACTCCGACAATTACAATGAGCAGTTCTTC. Amino acid sequence: CASSQHSDNYNEQFF.

This sequence joins TRBV18 and TRBJ1-1; no clear D gene. The V and J ends lost 3 bases and 6 bases respectively, with 23 bases between them. The CDR3 sequence is 17 residues long. Germline V gene data show CDR1 as KGHSH and CDR2 as LQKENI. In DNA, the CDR3 is TGTGCCAGCTCACCGAACCAGGACGGCTTGAAGAGCGCTGAAGCTTTCTTT. This gives the protein CASSPNQDGLKSAEAFF.

Notes on this clone: The same CDR3 can be traced to other DNA sequences in this sample. The gene calls are TRBV29-1 and TRBJ1-5; 10 nucleotides align to TRBD1. The V gene end was trimmed by 6 bases and the J gene end by 4 bases; junction bases not matched to a gene: 3. Per the germline V gene, CDR1 is SQVTM and CDR2 is ANQGSEA. The CDR3 contains 13 residues. CDR3 nucleotides: TGCAGCGTGGGACAGGGGCCAAATCAGCCCCAGCATTTT. This sequence encodes CSVGQGPNQPQHF.

J is TRBJ1-2 and V is TRBV15; D not resolved. This CDR3 is 11 amino acids long. Trimming removed 3 bases at V and 6 bases at J, with 5 bases between. CDR1 is LNHNV, CDR2 YYDKDF, per germline (reference sequence). This chain's CDR3 is CATSSEDGYTF. The CDR3 coding sequence is TGTGCCACCAGCAGTGAGGATGGCTACACCTTC. The full variable domain, rest sourced from reference TRBV15 and TRBJ1-2, is DAMVIQNPRYQVTQFGKPVTLSCSQTLNHNVMYWYQQKSSQAPKLLFHYYDKDFNNEADTPDNFQSRRPNTSFCFLDIRSPGLGDTAMYLCATSSEDGYTFGSGTRLTVV.

In this sample, this clone turned up a few times. This sequence joins TRBV6-1 and TRBJ2-2; possibly TRBD1 for D (5 bases). The CDR3 is 16 amino acids. V lost 2 bases, J lost 2 bases, and 12 bases lay in between. Germline V gene data show CDR1 as MNHNS and CDR2 as SASEGT. The CDR3 protein is CASSEQGKGNTGELFF. The DNA for the CDR3 is TGTGCCAGCAGTGAACAGGGAAAGGGAAACACCGGGGAGCTGTTTTTT.

This clone appeared a few times. The genes are TRBV6-5 and TRBJ1-6; D ambiguous. Germline-derived CDR1 and CDR2 are MNHEY and SVGAGI. The CDR3 is made up of 13 amino acids. V lost 10 bases and J lost 7, with 14 bases in between. CDR3 sequence: CATRQAPNSPLHF. The CDR3 DNA follows: TGTGCCACCAGACAAGCCCCAAATTCACCCCTCCACTTT.

The rearrangement uses TRBV4-1 and TRBJ2-2; D is possibly TRBD1 (5 bases). This CDR3 comprises 17 residues. Germline-derived CDR1 and CDR2 are MGHRA and YSYEKL. The V gene lost 0 bases and the J gene lost 5 bases, with 16 bases spanning the gap. CDR3 sequence reads: CASSQDLQGPRTGELFF. The CDR3 DNA reads as TGCGCCAGCAGCCAAGATTTGCAGGGTCCGAGGACCGGGGAGCTGTTTTTT.

The CDR3, as DNA: TGTGCCAGCAGCGGGGCAGGGGTCAGTGGCTACACCTTC. Translating gives CASSGAGVSGYTF. V and J are TRBV14 and TRBJ1-2, with a tentative D call TRBD1 (6 bases). The CDR3 consists of 13 residues. Germline-derived CDR1 and CDR2 are SGHDN and FVKESK. The V and J ends lost 5 bases and 7 bases respectively, with 14 bases between them. Filled out from reference TRBV14 and TRBJ1-2, the complete variable domain reads EAGVTQFPSHSVIEKGQTVTLRCDPISGHDNLYWYRRVMGKEIKFLLHFVKESKQDESGMPNNRFLAERTGGTYSTLKVQPAELEDSGVYFCASSGAGVSGYTFGSGTRLTVV.

This clone was seen more than once but under ten times. The rearrangement links TRBV6-5 to TRBJ1-6; D is unclear. Trimming took 6 bases from V and 8 from J, leaving 17 bases between them. Per germline, CDR1 MNHEY and CDR2 SVGAGI. This CDR3 spans 15 amino acids. CDR3 sequence reads: CASSYWEGIDSPLHF. CDR3 nucleotide sequence: TGTGCCAGCAGCTATTGGGAGGGAATAGATTCACCCCTCCACTTT.

This clone has just a few counts. This chain uses TRBV4-1 with TRBJ2-7; 8 bases agree with TRBD1. From germline, CDR1 is MGHRA and CDR2 YSYEKL. The trim removed 1 base at V and 2 bases at J, leaving 7 bases unmatched. CDR3 size: 16 residues. CDR3 sequence: CASSQARQGLAYEQYF. The CDR3 bases are TGCGCCAGCAGCCAAGCTCGACAGGGGTTGGCCTACGAGCAGTACTTC.

The table lists this clone with a few counts. This sequence joins TRBV14 and TRBJ2-1, with a tentative D call TRBD1 (5 bases). Germline-derived CDR1 and CDR2 are SGHDN and FVKESK. CDR3 length: 12 amino acids. The V and J ends lost 0 bases and 16 bases respectively, with 13 bases between them. CDR3 protein: CASSQERGRAFF. CDR3 DNA: TGTGCCAGCAGCCAAGAAAGGGGAAGGGCCTTCTTC.

This clone turned up a few times. CDR3 sequence: CASSEYRGRSAFF. In DNA, the CDR3 is TGTGCCAGCAGTGAATACCGGGGGAGGTCTGCTTTCTTT. The gene calls are TRBV25-1 and TRBJ1-1; TRBD1 is a possible D gene (5 bases). V dropped 0 bases and J dropped 11 bases, with 13 bases sitting between them. The CDR3 is 13 amino acids. Germline V gene sequence: CDR1 MGHDK, CDR2 SYGVNS.

This clone was seen only a few times. The genes are TRBV20-1 and TRBJ2-3; D remains unclear. The CDR3 spans 10 residues. V dropped 6 bases and J dropped 6 bases, with 7 bases sitting between them. Germline lookup yields CDR1 DFQATT and CDR2 SNEGSKA (reference sequence). Written as DNA, the CDR3 is TGCAGTGCCTGGTGGGATACGCAGTATTTT. It encodes CSAWWDTQYF.

This clone was seen a handful of times. This chain uses TRBV6-1 with TRBJ2-7; D assignment may be TRBD1 or TRBD2 (6 bases each). CDR1 and CDR2 from the germline V gene are MNHNS and SASEGT. The CDR3 extends over 11 amino acids. Trimming removed 6 bases from V and 9 bases from J, with 12 bases in between. CDR3 protein: CASSTGRLQYF. CDR3 coding DNA: TGTGCCAGCAGCACAGGGAGGCTGCAGTACTTC.

V and J are TRBV7-8 and TRBJ2-7, with a possible D match to TRBD2 (5 bases). The CDR3 sequence is 15 residues long. Germline loops: CDR1 SGHVS, CDR2 FQNEAQ. Trimming left V 0 bases short and J 0 bases short, with 9 bases between. The CDR3 DNA sequence: TGTGCCAGCAGCTTAGCGTCGGGGAGCTCCTACGAGCAGTACTTC. It encodes CASSLASGSSYEQYF.

J is TRBJ1-4 and V is TRBV9, with 10 positions matching TRBD1. V lost 3 bases and J lost 8; bases outside the gene matches: 4. The germline gives CDR1 SGDLS, CDR2 YYNGEE. This CDR3 has 14 residues. The CDR3 protein is CASSARQGAEKLFF. The CDR3 coding sequence is TGTGCCAGCAGCGCGAGACAGGGGGCCGAAAAACTGTTTTTT.

This clone was recorded a few times. The V call is TRBV29-1, the J call TRBJ1-3, with 11 bases aligning to TRBD1. CDR1 is SQVTM and CDR2 is ANQGSEA in the germline V gene. V shed 7 bases and J 8 bases; nucleotides not matched to a gene: 4. The CDR3 is made up of 12 amino acids. In nucleotides, the CDR3 is TGCAGCGCCCCGGGACAGGGGGACACCATATATTTT. Translating gives CSAPGQGDTIYF.

This clone was counted between two and nine times. V and J are TRBV29-1 and TRBJ1-4; TRBD1 is a possible D gene (6 bases). This CDR3 comprises 12 residues. Germline V CDR1 and CDR2: SQVTM, ANQGSEA. V shed 6 bases and J shed 5 bases, with 10 bases lying between them. CDR3 nucleotides: TGCAGCGTAATACAGGGAAATGAAAAACTGTTTTTT. Encoded protein: CSVIQGNEKLFF. Looking up the rest from reference TRBV29-1 and TRBJ1-4 gives the full variable domain: SAVISQKPSRDICQRGTSLTIQCQVDSQVTMMFWYRQQPGQSLTLIATANQGSEATYESGFVIDKFPISRPNLTFSTLTVSNMSPEDSSIYLCSVIQGNEKLFFGSGTQLSVL.

This clone has just a few counts. V usage is TRBV28 and J usage is TRBJ1-1; unclear D gene. Germline V CDR1 and CDR2: MDHEN, SYDVKM. V lost 3 bases and J lost 1, with 15 bases in between. The CDR3 is 16 amino acids. CDR3 sequence: CASSFGGPPQNTEAFF. CDR3 nucleotide sequence: TGTGCCAGCAGTTTTGGAGGGCCTCCCCAGAACACTGAAGCTTTCTTT.